This TCR beta chain originates from a study of long-term antiretroviral therapy in people with HIV. Runs used v3.0 of the immunoSEQ assay and were done at survey level. Sequencing targeted 40,000-50,000 T-cell genomes per sample. Sequencing used immunoSEQ multiplex PCR; TCRdb keeps in-frame clones, though not all of them. The sample consists of some 35,000 clones, about four fifths of them appearing once. The receptor was isolated from a man in his late teens or twenties with HIV. Source: unsorted PBMCs, taken 0.4 years before starting antiretroviral therapy.

CDR3 nucleotides: TGTGCCATCACCTCGGGGAGGGCGAACACTGAAGCTTTCTTT. Translated, it gives CAITSGRANTEAFF. The V gene is TRBV10-3, the J gene TRBJ1-1; D is unclear. V was trimmed by 7 bases and J by 1 base, leaving 13 bases between them. The germline CDR1 and CDR2 sequences are ENHRY and SYGVKD. CDR3 length equals 14 residues.